Presented here are 25 T cell receptor beta chains from one specimen sequenced in a study of blood T cells in healthy people across ages. The authors ran a second PCR of 7 to 11 cycles using a sample-barcoded 5' primer and a J-beta primer mix. In TCRdb, the 5' RACE reads were re-called with MiXCR into one record per CDR3 protein. The sample holds 730,000 or so distinct CDR3 sequences, 40% to 45% seen once. What was sequenced was blood. The source of these receptors is a man older than 75 in good health.

The chain uses TRBV5-1 and TRBJ2-1, with 9 bases fitting TRBD1. V lost 4 bases and J lost 8; bases outside the gene matches: 7. CDR1 SGHRS and CDR2 YFSETQ come from the germline V gene. The CDR3 loop spans 14 amino acids. The CDR3 DNA follows: TGCGCCAGCAGCGTGGGACAGGGTCGGGATGAGCAGTTCTTC. Translation gives CASSVGQGRDEQFF.

This clonotype was found a few times. J is TRBJ2-5 and V is TRBV20-1; TRBD1 matches at 7 bases. The CDR3 is 13 amino acids. Germline CDR1 and CDR2: DFQATT and SNEGSKA (reference sequence). V lost 3 bases, J lost 2 bases, and 3 bases stayed unmatched. Written as DNA, the CDR3 is TGCAGTGCTAGGGTACAGGGGCAAGAGACCCAGTACTTC. Its translation is CSARVQGQETQYF.

The V call is TRBV15, the J call TRBJ1-5; weak D call: TRBD1 (5 bases). This CDR3 is 17 amino acids long. With 0 bases removed from V and 0 bases from J, the gap between germline ends came to 12 bases. CDR1 is LNHNV, CDR2 YYDKDF, per germline (reference sequence). The CDR3 DNA sequence: TGTGCCACCAGCAGAGATCCCAGGGAGAGTAGCAATCAGCCCCAGCATTTT. Encoded protein: CATSRDPRESSNQPQHF. The full variable domain, completed using reference TRBV15 and TRBJ1-5, is DAMVIQNPRYQVTQFGKPVTLSCSQTLNHNVMYWYQQKSSQAPKLLFHYYDKDFNNEADTPDNFQSRRPNTSFCFLDIRSPGLGDTAMYLCATSRDPRESSNQPQHFGDGTRLSIL.

The chain carries TRBV13 and TRBJ2-3, with D uncertain. The CDR3 extends over 14 amino acids. CDR1 is PRHDT and CDR2 is FYEKMQ in the germline V gene (reference sequence). Trimming cost V 3 bases and J 2 bases, with 9 bases left between them. The DNA for the CDR3 is TGTGCCAGCAGCTTTAGGGCAGCCACAGATACGCAGTATTTT. This gives the protein CASSFRAATDTQYF. Based on the CDR3 plus reference TRBV13 and TRBJ2-3, the full variable domain is AAGVIQSPRHLIKEKRETATLKCYPIPRHDTVYWYQQGPGQDPQFLISFYEKMQSDKGSIPDRFSAQQFSDYHSELNMSSLELGDSALYFCASSFRAATDTQYFGPGTRLTVL.

V gene TRBV7-9 combines with J gene TRBJ2-1; a weak D match, TRBD1 (6 bases). The germline CDR1 and CDR2 sequences are SEHNR and FQNEAQ (reference sequence). Trimming pared 4 bases from V and 8 bases from J, leaving 21 bases between. This CDR3 contains 16 residues. The CDR3 DNA follows: TGTGCCAGCAGCTCGCTAGGGCCCCCAGGGGCCTATGAGCAGTTCTTC. It encodes CASSSLGPPGAYEQFF.

In this sample, this clonotype turned up many times. This chain uses TRBV5-1 with TRBJ2-5, with 11 bases identical to TRBD1. The CDR3 is 14 residues long. The germline V gene has CDR1 SGHRS and CDR2 YFSETQ. V trimming: 4 bases; J trimming: 5 bases; junction bases outside the gene matches: 4. The CDR3 region is CASSRTGGRETQYF. CDR3 bases: TGCGCCAGCAGCAGGACAGGGGGCAGGGAGACCCAGTACTTC.

J is TRBJ2-5 and V is TRBV20-1; D is undetermined. The CDR3 is 11 amino acids. Germline assignment: CDR1 DFQATT and CDR2 SNEGSKA (reference sequence). Trimming stripped 0 bases from V and 6 bases from J, with 5 bases between. The CDR3 region is CSARDFQTQYF. CDR3 coding DNA: TGCAGTGCTAGAGATTTTCAGACCCAGTACTTC.

This CDR3 is CASSTTGYDEKLFF. Here the CDR3 DNA reads TGTGCCAGCAGCACGACAGGCTATGATGAAAAACTGTTTTTT. V usage is TRBV7-8 and J usage is TRBJ1-4; the D gene is possibly TRBD1 (6 bases). Between the trimmed V and J ends, which lost 5 bases and 6 bases, there was a span of 13 bases. The length of the CDR3 is 14 residues. Germline lookup yields CDR1 SGHVS and CDR2 FQNEAQ.

The genes are TRBV7-8 and TRBJ1-5; possibly TRBD1 for D (5 bases). V gave up 8 bases and J gave up 7 bases, with 21 bases separating them. CDR1 and CDR2 (germline): SGHVS, FQNEAQ. This CDR3 spans 15 amino acids. In DNA, the CDR3 is TGTGCCAGCTCATTACGGCCCAGGGAGGGCCAGCCCCAGCATTTT. Amino acids: CASSLRPREGQPQHF.

This clonotype occurred once. This chain uses TRBV28 with TRBJ1-2; 12 bases line up with TRBD1. Germline-derived CDR1 and CDR2 are MDHEN and SYDVKM. This CDR3 has 14 amino acids. The V gene end was trimmed by 5 bases and the J gene end by 7 bases; junction bases not matched to a gene: 5. The CDR3 coding sequence is TGTGCCAGCAGTAGGGACAGGGGGCGCGGTGGCTACACCTTC. Translation: CASSRDRGRGGYTF.

The genes are TRBV5-6 and TRBJ2-5; 9 bases match TRBD1. This CDR3 is built from 15 residues. Trimming cost V 2 bases and J 4 bases; bases outside gene matches: 6. Germline-derived CDR1 and CDR2 are SGHDT and YYEEEE. CDR3 in amino acids: CASSFGTGFSETQYF. The DNA for the CDR3 is TGTGCCAGCAGCTTCGGGACAGGGTTCTCAGAGACCCAGTACTTC.

This clonotype was seen ten or more times. V usage is TRBV7-9 and J usage is TRBJ1-1; 10 nucleotides align to TRBD1. V dropped 7 bases and J dropped 10; count of bases not matched to a gene: 15. The V gene's germline CDR1 is SEHNR and CDR2 FQNEAQ (reference sequence). The CDR3 is 15 amino acids. CDR3 protein: CASILIGTGEVGAFF. Here the CDR3 DNA reads TGTGCCAGCATCCTGATAGGGACAGGGGAGGTTGGAGCTTTCTTT.

The table lists this clonotype with many counts. DNA for the CDR3: TGCGCCAGCAGCTTGGGGGACAGCTCCTACGAGCAGTACTTC. It codes for CASSLGDSSYEQYF. This chain uses TRBV5-1 with TRBJ2-7; 7 bases fit TRBD1. The CDR3 has 14 residues. Germline CDR1 SGHRS, CDR2 YFSETQ. Trimming at V came to 0 bases and at J to 0 bases, leaving 0 bases not matched to a gene.

This clonotype has more than one count but fewer than ten. This chain connects TRBV3-1 to TRBJ2-1, with a tentative D call TRBD1 (6 bases). Per the germline V gene, CDR1 is LGHDT and CDR2 is YNNKEL (reference sequence). The CDR3 extends over 14 amino acids. Trimming pared 6 bases from V and 8 bases from J, leaving 17 bases between. The CDR3 region has the DNA TGTGCCAGCAGAAAGTTGGGGGCCTTGGATGAGCAGTTCTTC. Translation gives CASRKLGALDEQFF.

This clonotype was observed a single time. At one boundary the junction diverges from the germline segment, which might be a read error. The CDR3 reads CASSPRGQPQGTQYF. The CDR3 coding sequence is TGTGCCAGCAGCCCCCGGGGACAGCCACAAGGGACCCAGTACTTC. This sequence joins TRBV28 and TRBJ2-5; 7 bases align to TRBD1. The CDR3 has 15 amino acids. Germline V CDR1 and CDR2: MDHEN, SYDVKM.

This chain uses TRBV7-3 with TRBJ2-3, with TRBD2 matching over 12 bases. V lost 4 bases and J lost 2; bases outside the gene matches: 10. The germline gives CDR1 SGHTA, CDR2 FQGTGA. The CDR3 covers 18 residues. CDR3 coding DNA: TGTGCCAGCAGCTCCACCGACGGACTAGCGGGGCTCACAGATACGCAGTATTTT. Its protein product is CASSSTDGLAGLTDTQYF. The full variable domain, rest sourced from reference TRBV7-3 and TRBJ2-3, is GAGVSQTPSNKVTEKGKYVELRCDPISGHTALYWYRQSLGQGPEFLIYFQGTGAADDSGLPNDRFFAVRPEGSVSTLKIQRTERGDSAVYLCASSSTDGLAGLTDTQYFGPGTRLTVL.

In this sample, this clonotype turned up a few times. The J gene is TRBJ2-6, the V gene TRBV7-3; no reliable D call. V lost 3 bases, J lost 3 bases, and 9 bases lay in between. CDR3 length equals 15 residues. CDR1 is SGHTA and CDR2 is FQGTGA in the germline V gene. This chain's CDR3 is CASSFPTGGANVLTF. CDR3 in DNA: TGTGCCAGCAGCTTCCCCACGGGTGGGGCCAACGTCCTGACTTTC. The full variable domain, with the rest looked up from reference TRBV7-3 and TRBJ2-6, is GAGVSQTPSNKVTEKGKYVELRCDPISGHTALYWYRQSLGQGPEFLIYFQGTGAADDSGLPNDRFFAVRPEGSVSTLKIQRTERGDSAVYLCASSFPTGGANVLTFGAGSRLTVL.

This clonotype was found a few times. The CDR3 bases are TGCAGCGTTGAGACTAGCGGGGGCGATACGCAGTATTTT. This encodes CSVETSGGDTQYF. This chain connects TRBV29-1 to TRBJ2-3, with 12 bases fitting TRBD2. The CDR3 covers 13 residues. V shed 3 bases and J 6 bases; nucleotides not matched to a gene: 1. Germline loops: CDR1 SQVTM, CDR2 ANQGSEA.

As for this clonotype: A single base separates this from a much larger clone, so it may be a read error. The V call is TRBV5-1, the J call TRBJ2-3; the D is unclear. The V gene lost 4 bases and the J gene lost 5 bases, with 17 bases spanning the gap. Germline lookup yields CDR1 SGHRS and CDR2 YFSETQ. This CDR3 is built from 15 residues. The CDR3 nucleotides are TGCGCCAGCAGCCCCGAGATAACAGTAAGAGATACGCAGTATTTT. This sequence encodes CASSPEITVRDTQYF.

The chain carries TRBV6-1 and TRBJ1-5, with D unclear. The CDR3 length is 14 residues. V was shortened by 5 bases and J by 2 bases, with 10 bases between the two germline ends. CDR1 is MNHNS, CDR2 SASEGT, per germline. CDR3 DNA sequence: TGTGCCAGCAGTTCGGTTGAGGGCAATCAGCCCCAGCATTTT. Its protein is CASSSVEGNQPQHF.

The CDR3, as DNA: TGTGCCAGCAGCGCGTTAGCGGGAGGGCCGGGGGAGCAGTACTTC. Encoded protein: CASSALAGGPGEQYF. V is TRBV9 and J is TRBJ2-5; 11 positions agree with TRBD2. CDR3 length: 15 amino acids. V lost 3 bases and J lost 11; bases outside the gene matches: 12. CDR1 and CDR2 (germline): SGDLS, YYNGEE.

As for this clonotype: The junction shows a germline mismatch at one end, possibly a read error. This chain links TRBV7-6 with TRBJ2-5; a possible D gene is TRBD1 (6 bases). The CDR3 runs to 15 residues. Germline CDR1 and CDR2: SGHVS and FNYEAQ. The CDR3 spells CASSNNRASQGTQYF. CDR3 nucleotides: TGTGCCAGCAGTAACAACAGGGCGTCCCAAGGGACCCAGTACTTC.

J is TRBJ2-4 and V is TRBV12-3 or TRBV12-4, with 7 bases fitting TRBD1. The J call may be mistaken, given a closer DNA end match to TRBJ2-7. This CDR3 has 14 amino acids. The DNA for the CDR3 is TGTGCCAGCAGTAGGACAGGCCGGTCATACGAGCAGTACTTC. It yields the protein CASSRTGRSYEQYF.

J is TRBJ1-5 and V is TRBV12-3 or TRBV12-4, with D maybe TRBD1 (5 bases). V was clipped by 7 bases and J by 7 bases, with 17 bases between them. This CDR3 has 14 residues. The CDR3, as DNA: TGTGCCAGCACCCTAAGGGATAGGGGACAGCCCCAGCATTTT. This translates into CASTLRDRGQPQHF.

This clonotype was detected a few times. V gene TRBV6-5 combines with J gene TRBJ1-6, with TRBD1 as a possible D gene (5 bases). The CDR3 length is 15 residues. The ends were cut back, 8 bases at V and 7 bases at J, with 18 bases in the middle. Germline V gene data show CDR1 as MNHEY and CDR2 as SVGAGI. This chain's CDR3 is CASRPRDGKNSPLHF. The CDR3 region has the DNA TGTGCCAGCCGCCCAAGGGACGGAAAAAATTCACCCCTCCACTTT.